This T cell receptor (beta chain) was retrieved from a study of blood T cell repertoires in COVID-19. Overall study: Samples representing acute and convalescent COVID-19 were sourced from the United States, Italy and Spain. Sample material is recorded as cDNA or gDNA derived from T cells, B-cell-depleted T cells, or PBMCs.

The CDR3 runs to 15 residues. The V gene lost 0 bases and the J gene lost 8 bases, with 16 bases spanning the gap. Germline V CDR1 and CDR2: MNHEY, SVGEGT. This clone appeared once. Authors' data handling: Amplification of reference gene primers was used by the study to estimate nucleated cell counts. Sequencing was performed with immunoSEQ multiplex PCR; in TCRdb, only in-frame clones are kept and a portion is missing. The DNA gave D and trimming, while V, J and clone size come from that table. The sample consists of approximately 240,000 clones, approximately 91% of them appearing once. The clonotype originates from a middle-aged woman who had recovered from COVID-19. The sample was peripheral blood. The V call is TRBV6-2 or TRBV6-3, the J call TRBJ1-2, with a weak D call TRBD1 (5 bases). In nucleotides, the CDR3 is TGTGCCAGCAGTTACTCCAGCGGGACCGCGAACGGCTACACCTTC. Translated: CASSYSSGTANGYTF.